One sample yielded the 20 T cell receptor beta chains listed below, sequenced in a study of T cells expressing NK-cell markers. TCRdb derives one entry per CDR3 protein from the 5' RACE reads, leaving out DNA. The sample is made up of over 150,000 distinct CDR3 sequences, and the top ten hold less than 40% of it. Sequenced material: blood T cells: a sorted CD56 or NKG2C T cell subset, CD4+ or CD8+ T cells, or bulk PBMC T cells (not recorded which). Source of these receptors: a woman between 45 and 60 years old in good health.

The gene calls are TRBV29-1 and TRBJ2-1; no DNA is available, so the TRBD2 call from TCRdb remains unchecked. Germline values: CDR1 SQVTM, CDR2 ANQGSEA. This CDR3 comprises 14 residues. The CDR3 spells CSVPVVAEYNEQFF.

The chain is built from TRBV7-9 and TRBJ1-1. The CDR3 spans 15 residues. The V gene's germline CDR1 is SEHNR and CDR2 FQNEAQ (reference sequence). CDR3 protein: CASSLVGNMNTEAFF.

The gene calls are TRBV27 and TRBJ2-1. The CDR3 has 15 amino acids. Germline assignment: CDR1 MNHEY and CDR2 SMNVEV (reference sequence). The CDR3 spells CASSLVGTSYNEQFF.

The chain links TRBV6-1 to TRBJ2-7; TCRdb lists TRBD1, though no DNA is available to test this call. Per the germline V gene, CDR1 is MNHNS and CDR2 is SASEGT. The length of the CDR3 is 15 residues. CDR3 amino acids: CASSEQTVHSREQYF.

The chain combines TRBV6-5 with TRBJ2-2; the D call from TCRdb, TRBD1, cannot be confirmed without DNA. The length of the CDR3 is 16 residues. CDR1 is MNHEY, CDR2 SVGAGI, per germline. This chain's CDR3 is CASSYRTGTNTGELFF.

The chain carries TRBV29-1 and TRBJ1-2; TCRdb's D call, TRBD1, is unchecked because there is no DNA. The CDR3 is 15 amino acids. Looked up from germline, CDR1 is SQVTM and CDR2 is ANQGSEA. CDR3 loop: CSVGGLRGQGLGYTF.

J is TRBJ1-2 and V is TRBV5-6. Germline V CDR1 and CDR2: SGHDT, YYEEEE. CDR3 length equals 14 residues. The CDR3 reads CASSLSYGGGGYTF. Full variable domain (outside the CDR3, taken from reference TRBV5-6 and TRBJ1-2): DAGVTQSPTHLIKTRGQQVTLRCSPKSGHDTVSWYQQALGQGPQFIFQYYEEEERQRGNFPDRFSGHQFPNYSSELNVNALLLGDSALYLCASSLSYGGGGYTFGSGTRLTVV.

This chain connects TRBV27 to TRBJ2-3; TCRdb proposes TRBD2, but this gene call is untestable without DNA. This CDR3 is built from 14 residues. Germline lookup yields CDR1 MNHEY and CDR2 SMNVEV (reference sequence). The CDR3 sequence is CASSRGDNRDTQYF.

The V gene is TRBV12-5, the J gene TRBJ2-2; TCRdb lists TRBD2, though no DNA is available to test this call. The CDR3 extends over 21 amino acids. CDR1 LGHNT and CDR2 FRNRAP come from the germline V gene. CDR3 residues: CASGLPAGTSGRAHYTGELFF.

The V gene is TRBV15, the J gene TRBJ2-1; checking the TCRdb D call of TRBD1 is not possible without DNA. The CDR3 extends over 12 amino acids. CDR1 is LNHNV, CDR2 YYDKDF, per germline (reference sequence). The CDR3 loop is CATSRGQDPGFF.

J is TRBJ1-1 and V is TRBV9. Germline V lookup: CDR1 SGDLS, CDR2 YYNGEE. The CDR3 is 14 residues long. Here the CDR3 reads CASSPGGGHTEAFF.

The chain links TRBV5-1 to TRBJ2-1; TCRdb designates TRBD2, a call that cannot be tested without DNA. From germline, CDR1 is SGHRS and CDR2 YFSETQ. This CDR3 spans 15 amino acids. The CDR3 sequence: CASSLTSGTLNEQFF. The complete variable domain, with remaining parts taken from reference TRBV5-1 and TRBJ2-1, reads KAGVTQTPRYLIKTRGQQVTLSCSPISGHRSVSWYQQTPGQGLQFLFEYFSETQRNKGNFPGRFSGRQFSNSRSEMNVSTLELGDSALYLCASSLTSGTLNEQFFGPGTRLTVL.

The genes are TRBV27 and TRBJ2-1; with no DNA, the TCRdb D assignment of TRBD1 cannot be verified. The CDR3 loop spans 13 amino acids. The germline V gene has CDR1 MNHEY and CDR2 SMNVEV (reference sequence). The CDR3 sequence is CASSALTGSEQFF.

The CDR3 sequence: CASSFGVNTQYF. This chain links TRBV12-3 or TRBV12-4 with TRBJ2-3. The CDR3 covers 12 residues.

This chain links TRBV19 with TRBJ2-1; TCRdb proposes TRBD2, but this gene call is untestable without DNA. The CDR3 contains 15 residues. The germline gives CDR1 LNHDA, CDR2 SQIVND (reference sequence). The CDR3 loop is CASSIFGTRNNEQFF.

V usage is TRBV7-9 and J usage is TRBJ1-1. The CDR3 spans 14 residues. Germline V CDR1 and CDR2: SEHNR, FQNEAQ (reference sequence). CDR3 loop: CASSHIDRNTEAFF.

This chain joins TRBV27 and TRBJ2-5; TCRdb gives TRBD2 as the D gene, but with no DNA this cannot be confirmed. This CDR3 spans 18 amino acids. The germline gives CDR1 MNHEY, CDR2 SMNVEV (reference sequence). This CDR3 is CASSSSGTSGRTWETQYF.

This rearrangement joins TRBV20-1 to TRBJ2-1; TCRdb's D call, TRBD2, is unchecked because there is no DNA. Germline V gene lookup returns CDR1 DFQATT and CDR2 SNEGSKA (reference sequence). The CDR3 length is 15 residues. CDR3 region: CSAPGLEGAYNEQFF.

The rearrangement uses TRBV7-9 and TRBJ1-3. Germline CDR1 is SEHNR and CDR2 is FQNEAQ (reference sequence). The CDR3 extends over 14 amino acids. Here the CDR3 reads CASSLVEIGNTIYF.

The rearrangement joins TRBV18 to TRBJ2-2; TCRdb gives TRBD2 as the D gene, but with no DNA this cannot be confirmed. CDR3 size: 18 residues. Germline V lookup: CDR1 KGHSH, CDR2 LQKENI. The CDR3: CASSPGLAELSNTGELFF.